Listed here are 29 T cell receptor beta chains from one sample, sequenced in a study of blood T cell repertoires in COVID-19. The table came from immunoSEQ multiplex PCR; TCRdb's copy has only in-frame clones and leaves some out. The sample has 25,000 to 30,000 clones; 80% to 90% are singletons. Sequenced: peripheral blood. The receptors were sampled from a human donor in a cohort sampled during active COVID-19.

The J gene is TRBJ1-3, the V gene TRBV7-2; D ambiguous. Trimming pared 3 bases from V and 0 bases from J, leaving 12 bases between. The CDR3 is 16 residues long. Looked up from germline, CDR1 is SGHTA and CDR2 is FQGNSA. The CDR3 loop reads CASSLNRVNSGNTIYF. CDR3 coding DNA: TGTGCCAGCAGCTTGAACAGAGTAAACTCTGGAAACACCATATATTTT.

The rearrangement uses TRBV19 and TRBJ1-1, with D perhaps matching TRBD1 (5 bases). Looked up from germline, CDR1 is LNHDA and CDR2 is SQIVND (reference sequence). V lost 3 bases and J 3 bases, leaving 8 bases between the germline ends. The CDR3 extends over 13 amino acids. The CDR3 region is CASSIKGDTEAFF. CDR3 bases: TGTGCCAGTAGTATCAAAGGGGACACTGAAGCTTTCTTT. Supplemented by reference TRBV19 and TRBJ1-1, the full variable domain reads DGGITQSPKYLFRKEGQNVTLSCEQNLNHDAMYWYRQDPGQGLRLIYYSQIVNDFQKGDIAEGYSVSREKKESFPLTVTSAQKNPTAFYLCASSIKGDTEAFFGQGTRLTVV.

The chain employs TRBV5-1 and TRBJ2-3, with TRBD1 as a possible D gene (7 bases). From germline, CDR1 is SGHRS and CDR2 YFSETQ. CDR3 length: 16 residues. V was trimmed by 4 bases and J by 3 bases, leaving 18 bases between them. Here the CDR3 reads CASSLGQDGRTDTQYF. The DNA of the CDR3 is TGCGCCAGCAGCCTAGGACAGGATGGGAGGACAGATACGCAGTATTTT.

This clone appeared a few times. The rearrangement links TRBV5-4 to TRBJ2-1; TRBD2 agrees at 10 bases. The CDR3 is 14 amino acids. V was pared by 4 bases and J by 9 bases, with 7 bases of the junction left unmatched. Germline loops: CDR1 SGHNT, CDR2 YYREEE (reference sequence). CDR3 sequence (DNA): TGTGCCAGCAGCCCTGCGGTAGCGGGGGGTGAGCAGTTCTTC. This encodes CASSPAVAGGEQFF.

This clone was recorded only once. The CDR3 is CASKVGGAGDTQYF. Written as DNA, the CDR3 is TGTGCCAGCAAGGTGGGGGGGGCTGGAGATACGCAGTATTTT. The genes are TRBV19 and TRBJ2-3, with D perhaps TRBD2 (7 bases). The V end was cut by 9 bases, the J end by 5 bases, with 18 bases between. The CDR3 covers 14 residues. CDR1 is LNHDA and CDR2 is SQIVND in the germline V gene (reference sequence).

The chain combines TRBV6-5 with TRBJ1-2; 9 bases align to TRBD1. Unmatched junction bases numbered 7, after V lost 0 bases and J lost 8 bases. CDR3 size: 15 residues. In germline, CDR1 is MNHEY, CDR2 SVGAGI. CDR3 region: CASSYSTRTGDGYTF. The CDR3 DNA reads TGTGCCAGCAGTTACTCGACTCGGACAGGGGACGGCTACACCTTC.

The rearrangement uses TRBV5-1 and TRBJ2-1; 9 bases align to TRBD1. Germline V gene sequence: CDR1 SGHRS, CDR2 YFSETQ. V shed 0 bases, J shed 9 bases, and the junction held 13 bases outside the gene matches. The CDR3 length is 17 residues. The CDR3 loop reads CASSLVPLGTGRTEQFF. The CDR3 DNA sequence: TGCGCCAGCAGCTTGGTGCCGTTGGGGACAGGGCGAACTGAGCAGTTCTTC.

The table lists this clone with a count of one. The V gene is TRBV25-1, the J gene TRBJ2-3; 8 positions agree with TRBD2. This CDR3 region has 15 residues. Looked up from germline, CDR1 is MGHDK and CDR2 is SYGVNS. The junction had 8 bases not matched to a gene; V was cut back by 6 bases and J by 3 bases. The CDR3 sequence: CASRSGGGETDTQYF. The CDR3 DNA reads as TGTGCCAGCAGGAGCGGGGGCGGGGAGACAGATACGCAGTATTTT. Variable domain in full (rest from reference TRBV25-1 and TRBJ2-3): EADIYQTPRYLVIGTGKKITLECSQTMGHDKMYWYQQDPGMELHLIHYSYGVNSTEKGDLSSESTVSRIRTEHFPLTLESARPSHTSQYLCASRSGGGETDTQYFGPGTRLTVL.

The chain joins TRBV20-1 to TRBJ2-3, with a weak D call TRBD2 (5 bases). The CDR3 extends over 13 amino acids. Trimming shortened V by 3 bases and J by 2 bases, and 9 bases separated the two germline ends. Per the germline V gene, CDR1 is DFQATT and CDR2 is SNEGSKA (reference sequence). CDR3 bases: TGCAGTGCTAGTGGTGACTACACAGATACGCAGTATTTT. Its protein is CSASGDYTDTQYF.

The genes are TRBV9 and TRBJ1-1, with 7 bases aligning to TRBD1. Germline values: CDR1 SGDLS, CDR2 YYNGEE. The CDR3 runs 14 residues. The J segment lost 7 bases and the V segment lost 3 bases, leaving 9 bases of the junction unmatched. Written as DNA, the CDR3 is TGTGCCAGCAGCGGCCGGGACAGTAGTAATGAAGCTTTCTTT. Translation gives CASSGRDSSNEAFF.

This rearrangement joins TRBV7-2 to TRBJ1-3; unclear D gene. This CDR3 is 14 amino acids long. Germline CDR1 SGHTA, CDR2 FQGNSA. The V gene lost 1 base and the J gene lost 0 bases, with 4 bases spanning the gap. The CDR3 sequence: CASSLVGSGNTIYF. CDR3 DNA sequence: TGTGCCAGCAGCTTAGTCGGCTCTGGAAACACCATATATTTT. Full variable domain (remainder filled in from reference TRBV7-2 and TRBJ1-3): GAGVSQSPSNKVTEKGKDVELRCDPISGHTALYWYRQSLGQGLEFLIYFQGNSAPDKSGLPSDRFSAERTGGSVSTLTIQRTQQEDSAVYLCASSLVGSGNTIYFGEGSWLTVV.

V and J are TRBV7-9 and TRBJ2-1, with D perhaps matching TRBD1 (6 bases). Looked up from germline, CDR1 is SEHNR and CDR2 is FQNEAQ (reference sequence). CDR3 size: 13 residues. The V end lost 4 bases, the J end lost 12 bases, and 16 bases lay between the germline ends. The CDR3 DNA reads TGTGCCAGCAGCTCCGACCACAGGGCCGGGCAGTTCTTC. Encoded protein: CASSSDHRAGQFF. The whole variable domain, filled in from reference TRBV7-9 and TRBJ2-1, reads DTGVSQNPRHKITKRGQNVTFRCDPISEHNRLYWYRQTLGQGPEFLTYFQNEAQLEKSRLLSDRFSAERPKGSFSTLEIQRTEQGDSAMYLCASSSDHRAGQFFGPGTRLTVL.

This rearrangement joins TRBV4-1 to TRBJ2-7; D is ambiguous. This CDR3 contains 13 residues. Germline V gives CDR1 MGHRA, CDR2 YSYEKL. V shed 0 bases and J shed 4 bases, with 7 bases lying between them. The CDR3 bases are TGCGCCAGCAGCCAAGAACTGTATTACGAGCAGTACTTC. It specifies CASSQELYYEQYF.

This clone appeared a single time. The CDR3 nucleotides are TGTGCCAGCACCCCAGGTAGCCAAGAGACCCAGTACTTC. This sequence encodes CASTPGSQETQYF. The chain recombines TRBV28 with TRBJ2-5; no clear D gene. This CDR3 spans 13 amino acids. Trimming stripped 7 bases from V and 1 base from J, with 10 bases between. Germline assignment: CDR1 MDHEN and CDR2 SYDVKM.

In this sample, this clone turned up a few times. V usage is TRBV30 and J usage is TRBJ2-2; D perhaps matches TRBD1 (6 bases). The CDR3 runs 14 residues. V dropped 0 bases and J dropped 5 bases, with 10 bases sitting between them. Germline assignment: CDR1 GTSNPN and CDR2 SVGIG (reference sequence). The CDR3 spells CAWSVGAGTGELFF. The CDR3 bases are TGTGCCTGGAGTGTGGGGGCCGGAACCGGGGAGCTGTTTTTT.

V gene TRBV9 combines with J gene TRBJ2-2; TRBD1 is a possible D gene (5 bases). Germline V gene data show CDR1 as SGDLS and CDR2 as YYNGEE. The CDR3 contains 16 residues. The V gene lost 6 bases and the J gene lost 0 bases, with 15 bases spanning the gap. The CDR3 protein is CASTPGQAANTGELFF. In DNA form, the CDR3 reads TGTGCCAGCACCCCAGGGCAGGCCGCGAACACCGGGGAGCTGTTTTTT.

The chain employs TRBV28 and TRBJ1-3; 7 bases align to TRBD1. Looked up from germline, CDR1 is MDHEN and CDR2 is SYDVKM. With V trimmed by 2 bases and J by 0 bases, 4 bases remained unmatched. The CDR3 length is 16 residues. CDR3 residues: CASSLPGTVSGNTIYF. Here the CDR3 DNA reads TGTGCCAGCAGTTTACCCGGGACAGTCTCTGGAAACACCATATATTTT.

The chain links TRBV11-3 to TRBJ2-2; D gene unclear. V was shortened by 2 bases and J by 6 bases, with 4 bases between the two germline ends. The length of the CDR3 is 12 residues. Germline CDR1 reads SGHNT; CDR2 reads YENEEA. For the CDR3, the DNA is TGTGCCAGCAGCTTATGGCCCGGGGAGCTGTTTTTT. The encoded protein is CASSLWPGELFF.

This clone has only a few counts. In DNA form, the CDR3 reads TGTGCCAGCAGCGTAGATCCGGGGAATACTGGAAACACCATATATTTT. Protein sequence: CASSVDPGNTGNTIYF. The genes are TRBV9 and TRBJ1-3; D is unresolved. This CDR3 contains 16 residues. Germline V gives CDR1 SGDLS, CDR2 YYNGEE. V shed 0 bases and J shed 2 bases, with 12 bases lying between them.

The chain employs TRBV19 and TRBJ2-4; the D is unclear. The ends were cut back, 4 bases at V and 9 bases at J, with 7 bases in the middle. The germline V gene has CDR1 LNHDA and CDR2 SQIVND (reference sequence). The CDR3 sequence is 11 residues long. CDR3 residues: CASSKTGIQYF. Here the CDR3 DNA reads TGTGCCAGTAGTAAGACTGGCATTCAGTACTTC.

The V gene is TRBV7-8, the J gene TRBJ2-1, with 9 bases aligning to TRBD1. Trimming took 3 bases from V and 3 from J; bases not matched to a gene: 6. CDR1 is SGHVS and CDR2 is FQNEAQ in the germline V gene. The CDR3 loop spans 16 amino acids. The CDR3 DNA reads as TGTGCCAGCAGCTTGTTCGACAGGGGGAACTACAATGAGCAGTTCTTC. Its translation: CASSLFDRGNYNEQFF.

In this sample, this clone turned up once. V usage is TRBV7-9 and J usage is TRBJ2-5; D is possibly TRBD2 (5 bases). V was pared by 1 base and J by 3 bases, with 12 bases between. The germline V gene has CDR1 SEHNR and CDR2 FQNEAQ (reference sequence). The CDR3 covers 15 residues. This CDR3 reads CASSLDVWGEETQYF. In DNA form, the CDR3 reads TGTGCCAGCAGCTTAGACGTTTGGGGAGAAGAGACCCAGTACTTC.

This clone was counted a single time. The V and J genes are TRBV20-1 and TRBJ2-5, with a weak D call TRBD2 (5 bases). Germline V gene lookup returns CDR1 DFQATT and CDR2 SNEGSKA (reference sequence). CDR3 length: 11 residues. Trimming shortened V by 7 bases and J by 7 bases, and 13 bases separated the two germline ends. CDR3: CSERKEGTQYF. DNA for the CDR3: TGCAGTGAGCGCAAAGAGGGGACCCAGTACTTC.

The J gene is TRBJ2-1, the V gene TRBV7-8, with D maybe TRBD2 (5 bases). V was pared by 3 bases and J by 5 bases, with 11 bases between. Per the germline V gene, CDR1 is SGHVS and CDR2 is FQNEAQ. The CDR3 is 14 residues long. CDR3 bases: TGTGCCAGCAGCTTGAGGCGGGTCCACAATGAGCAGTTCTTC. It yields the protein CASSLRRVHNEQFF.

This clone was seen a few times. The gene calls are TRBV7-8 and TRBJ2-3; possible D gene TRBD2, 5 bases. The V end was cut by 4 bases, the J end by 6 bases, with 11 bases between. The germline V gene has CDR1 SGHVS and CDR2 FQNEAQ. This CDR3 spans 13 amino acids. For the CDR3, the DNA is TGTGCCAGCAGCTCTAGGACGGGGGATACGCAGTATTTT. This gives the protein CASSSRTGDTQYF. The entire variable domain, with the rest obtained from reference TRBV7-8 and TRBJ2-3, is as follows: GAGVSQSPRYKVAKRGQDVALRCDPISGHVSLFWYQQALGQGPEFLTYFQNEAQLDKSGLPSDRFFAERPEGSVSTLKIQRTQQEDSAVYLCASSSRTGDTQYFGPGTRLTVL.

This chain joins TRBV7-2 and TRBJ1-1, with 7 bases identical to TRBD1. The trim removed 4 bases at V and 6 bases at J, leaving 5 bases unmatched. CDR1 and CDR2 from the germline V gene are SGHTA and FQGNSA. This CDR3 comprises 13 residues. CDR3 residues: CASSYTGDAEAFF. For the CDR3, the DNA is TGTGCCAGCAGCTATACAGGGGACGCTGAAGCTTTCTTT. The complete variable domain, with remaining parts taken from reference TRBV7-2 and TRBJ1-1, reads GAGVSQSPSNKVTEKGKDVELRCDPISGHTALYWYRQSLGQGLEFLIYFQGNSAPDKSGLPSDRFSAERTGGSVSTLTIQRTQQEDSAVYLCASSYTGDAEAFFGQGTRLTVV.

The V call is TRBV5-1, the J call TRBJ2-2; 12 bases are a match to TRBD2. This CDR3 is built from 17 residues. Per germline, CDR1 SGHRS and CDR2 YFSETQ. J was trimmed by 7 bases and V by 8 bases; bases with no gene match: 15. CDR3 sequence reads: CARPLLASGGAYGELFF. As DNA, the CDR3 is TGCGCCAGACCCCTTCTTGCTAGCGGGGGGGCTTACGGGGAGCTGTTTTTT.

The rearrangement links TRBV6-4 to TRBJ2-3; 9 bases are a match to TRBD2. The CDR3 spans 15 residues. Germline-derived CDR1 and CDR2 are MRHNA and SNTAGT. V was pared by 3 bases and J by 3 bases, with 4 bases of the junction left unmatched. The CDR3 loop is CASSEAGGGTDTQYF. The CDR3, as DNA: TGTGCCAGCAGTGAGGCGGGGGGGGGAACAGATACGCAGTATTTT.

This clone was seen only once. The chain links TRBV11-3 to TRBJ2-1; 12 bases map to TRBD2. Trimming took 1 base from V and 8 from J; bases not matched to a gene: 6. The CDR3 is 16 amino acids. Germline V gene sequence: CDR1 SGHNT, CDR2 YENEEA. The CDR3 is CASSLGASGGADEQFF. CDR3 bases: TGTGCCAGCAGCTTAGGGGCTAGCGGGGGGGCCGATGAGCAGTTCTTC.